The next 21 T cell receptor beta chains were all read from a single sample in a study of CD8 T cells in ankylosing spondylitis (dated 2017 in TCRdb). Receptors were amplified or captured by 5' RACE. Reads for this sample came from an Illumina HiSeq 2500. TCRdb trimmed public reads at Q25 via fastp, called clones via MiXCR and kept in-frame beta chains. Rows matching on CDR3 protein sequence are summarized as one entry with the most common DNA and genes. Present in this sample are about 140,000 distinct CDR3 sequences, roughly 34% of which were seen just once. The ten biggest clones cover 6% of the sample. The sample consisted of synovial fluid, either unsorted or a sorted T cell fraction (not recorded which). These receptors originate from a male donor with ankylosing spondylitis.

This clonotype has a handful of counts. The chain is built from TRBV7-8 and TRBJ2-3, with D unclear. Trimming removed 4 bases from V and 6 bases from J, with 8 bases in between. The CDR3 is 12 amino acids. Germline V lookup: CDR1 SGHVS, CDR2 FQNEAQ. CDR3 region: CASSWGEDTQYF. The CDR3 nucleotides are TGTGCCAGCAGCTGGGGTGAGGATACGCAGTATTTT.

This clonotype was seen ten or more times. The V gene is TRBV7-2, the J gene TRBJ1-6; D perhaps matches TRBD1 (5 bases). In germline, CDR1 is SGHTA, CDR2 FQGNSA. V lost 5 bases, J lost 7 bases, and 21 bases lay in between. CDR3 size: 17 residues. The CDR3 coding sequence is TGTGCCAGCAGCCCCCGGGACCCGAGGGCAGGGAATTCACCCCTCCACTTT. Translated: CASSPRDPRAGNSPLHF.

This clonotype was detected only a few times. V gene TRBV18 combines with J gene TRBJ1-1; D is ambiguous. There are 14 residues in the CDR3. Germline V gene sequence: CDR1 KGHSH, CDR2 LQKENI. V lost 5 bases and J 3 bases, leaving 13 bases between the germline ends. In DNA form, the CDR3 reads TGTGCCAGCTCATCCGTCGGCACCGACACTGAAGCTTTCTTT. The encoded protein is CASSSVGTDTEAFF. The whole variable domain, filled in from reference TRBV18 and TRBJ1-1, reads NAGVMQNPRHLVRRRGQEARLRCSPMKGHSHVYWYRQLPEEGLKFMVYLQKENIIDESGMPKERFSAEFPKEGPSILRIQQVVRGDSAAYFCASSSVGTDTEAFFGQGTRLTVV.

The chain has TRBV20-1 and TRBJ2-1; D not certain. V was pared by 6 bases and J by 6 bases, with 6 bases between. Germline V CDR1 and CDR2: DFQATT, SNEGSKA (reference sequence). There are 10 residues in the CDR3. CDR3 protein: CSARFNEQFF. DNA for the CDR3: TGCAGTGCCAGATTCAATGAGCAGTTCTTC.

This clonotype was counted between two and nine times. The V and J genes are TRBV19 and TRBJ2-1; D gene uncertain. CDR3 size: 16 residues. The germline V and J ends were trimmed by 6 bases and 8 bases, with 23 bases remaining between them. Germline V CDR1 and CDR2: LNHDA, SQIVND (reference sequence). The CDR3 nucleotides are TGTGCCAGTAGCCCCCGAATTACGGGCCCGCAGGATGAGCAGTTCTTC. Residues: CASSPRITGPQDEQFF. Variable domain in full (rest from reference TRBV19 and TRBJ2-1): DGGITQSPKYLFRKEGQNVTLSCEQNLNHDAMYWYRQDPGQGLRLIYYSQIVNDFQKGDIAEGYSVSREKKESFPLTVTSAQKNPTAFYLCASSPRITGPQDEQFFGPGTRLTVL.

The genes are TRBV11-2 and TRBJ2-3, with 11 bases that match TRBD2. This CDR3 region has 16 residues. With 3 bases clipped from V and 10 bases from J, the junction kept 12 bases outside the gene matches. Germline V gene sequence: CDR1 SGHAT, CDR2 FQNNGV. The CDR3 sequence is CASSFTALAGGFAQYF. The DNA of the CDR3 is TGTGCCAGCAGCTTTACGGCCCTAGCGGGAGGTTTCGCGCAGTATTTT. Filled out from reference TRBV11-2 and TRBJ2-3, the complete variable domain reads EAGVAQSPRYKIIEKRQSVAFWCNPISGHATLYWYQQILGQGPKLLIQFQNNGVVDDSQLPKDRFSAERLKGVDSTLKIQPAKLEDSAVYLCASSFTALAGGFAQYFGPGTRLTVL.

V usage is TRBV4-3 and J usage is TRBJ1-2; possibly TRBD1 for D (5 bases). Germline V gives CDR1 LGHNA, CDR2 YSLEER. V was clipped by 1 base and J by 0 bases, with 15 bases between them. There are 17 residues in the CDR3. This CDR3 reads CASSQGRGKEANYGYTF. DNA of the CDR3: TGCGCCAGCAGCCAAGGGAGGGGAAAGGAGGCTAACTATGGCTACACCTTC.

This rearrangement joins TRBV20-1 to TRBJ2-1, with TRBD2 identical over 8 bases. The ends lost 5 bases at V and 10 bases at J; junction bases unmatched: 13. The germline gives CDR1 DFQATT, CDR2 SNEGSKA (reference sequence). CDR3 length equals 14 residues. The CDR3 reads CSAPPAVSGDEQFF. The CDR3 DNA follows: TGCAGTGCTCCCCCTGCGGTTAGCGGGGACGAGCAGTTCTTC.

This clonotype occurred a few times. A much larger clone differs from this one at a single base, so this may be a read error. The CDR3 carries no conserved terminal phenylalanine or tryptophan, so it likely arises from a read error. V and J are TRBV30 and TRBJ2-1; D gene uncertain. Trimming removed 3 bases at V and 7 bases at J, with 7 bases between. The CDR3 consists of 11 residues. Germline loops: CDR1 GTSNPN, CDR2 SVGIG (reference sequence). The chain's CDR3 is CAWSEWNEQFY. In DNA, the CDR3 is TGTGCCTGGAGCGAGTGGAATGAGCAGTTCTAC.

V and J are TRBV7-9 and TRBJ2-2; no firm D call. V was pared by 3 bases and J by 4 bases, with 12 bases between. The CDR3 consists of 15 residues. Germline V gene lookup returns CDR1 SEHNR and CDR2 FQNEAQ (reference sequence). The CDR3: CASSLSRASTGELFF. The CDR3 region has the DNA TGTGCCAGCAGCTTGAGTAGGGCGAGCACCGGGGAGCTGTTTTTT. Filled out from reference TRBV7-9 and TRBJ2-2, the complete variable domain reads DTGVSQNPRHKITKRGQNVTFRCDPISEHNRLYWYRQTLGQGPEFLTYFQNEAQLEKSRLLSDRFSAERPKGSFSTLEIQRTEQGDSAMYLCASSLSRASTGELFFGEGSRLTVL.

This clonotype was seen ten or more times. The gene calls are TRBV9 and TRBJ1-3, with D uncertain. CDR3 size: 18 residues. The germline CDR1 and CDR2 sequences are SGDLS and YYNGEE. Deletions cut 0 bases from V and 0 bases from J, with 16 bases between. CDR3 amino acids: CASSVEGTNYPSGNTIYF. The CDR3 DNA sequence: TGTGCCAGCAGCGTAGAGGGCACCAACTACCCCTCTGGAAACACCATATATTTT.

Here the CDR3 DNA reads TGCGCCAGCAGCCAACTTAGCTCCTACAATGAGCAGTTCTTC. Amino acids: CASSQLSSYNEQFF. This chain uses TRBV5-1 with TRBJ2-1; D is undetermined. Trimming stripped 4 bases from V and 0 bases from J, with 8 bases between. The CDR3 contains 14 residues. In germline, CDR1 is SGHRS, CDR2 YFSETQ.

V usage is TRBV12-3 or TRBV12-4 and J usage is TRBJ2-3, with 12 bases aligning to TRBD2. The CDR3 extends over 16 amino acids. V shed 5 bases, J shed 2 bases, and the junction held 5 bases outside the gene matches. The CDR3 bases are TGTGCCAGCAGTCCTGGACTAGCGGGGTTCACAGATACGCAGTATTTT. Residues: CASSPGLAGFTDTQYF.

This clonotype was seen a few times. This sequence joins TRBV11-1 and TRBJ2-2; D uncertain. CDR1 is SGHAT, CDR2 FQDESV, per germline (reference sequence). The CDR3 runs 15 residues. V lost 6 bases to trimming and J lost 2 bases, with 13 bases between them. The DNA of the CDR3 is TGTGCCAGCAGTTCCGGGTTTACAAACACCGGGGAGCTGTTTTTT. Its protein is CASSSGFTNTGELFF.

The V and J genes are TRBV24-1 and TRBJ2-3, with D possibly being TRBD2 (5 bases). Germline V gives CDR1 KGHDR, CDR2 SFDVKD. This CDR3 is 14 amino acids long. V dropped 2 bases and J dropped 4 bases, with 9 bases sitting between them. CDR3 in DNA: TGTGCCACCAGTGATTATAAGAGGGCAGATACGCAGTATTTT. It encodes CATSDYKRADTQYF.

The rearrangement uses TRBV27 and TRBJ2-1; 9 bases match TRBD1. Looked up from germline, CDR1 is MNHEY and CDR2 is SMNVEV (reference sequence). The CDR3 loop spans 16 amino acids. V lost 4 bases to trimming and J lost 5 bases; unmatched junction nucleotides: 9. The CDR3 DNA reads TGTGCCAGCAGTTCCGGGACAGGGATGGTGGACAATGAGCAGTTCTTC. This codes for CASSSGTGMVDNEQFF.

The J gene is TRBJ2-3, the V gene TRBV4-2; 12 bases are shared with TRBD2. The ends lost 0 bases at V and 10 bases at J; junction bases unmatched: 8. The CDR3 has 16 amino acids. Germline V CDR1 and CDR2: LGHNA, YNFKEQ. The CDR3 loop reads CASSQDPSGGAGAQYF. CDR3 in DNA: TGTGCCAGCAGCCAAGACCCTAGCGGGGGGGCGGGGGCGCAGTATTTT.

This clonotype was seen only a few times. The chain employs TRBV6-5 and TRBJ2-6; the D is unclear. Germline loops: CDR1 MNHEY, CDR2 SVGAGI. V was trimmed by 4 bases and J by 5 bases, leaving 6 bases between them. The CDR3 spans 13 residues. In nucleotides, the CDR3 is TGTGCCAGCAGTTCAGACAGGGCCAACGTCCTGACTTTC. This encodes CASSSDRANVLTF.

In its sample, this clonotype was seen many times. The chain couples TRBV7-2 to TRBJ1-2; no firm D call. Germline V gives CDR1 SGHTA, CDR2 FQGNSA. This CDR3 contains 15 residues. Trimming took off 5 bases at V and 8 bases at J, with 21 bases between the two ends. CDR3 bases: TGTGCCAGCAGCCGAAACGCGCGGGAGTATCTCGGCTACACCTTC. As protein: CASSRNAREYLGYTF. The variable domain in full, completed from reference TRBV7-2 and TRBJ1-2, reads GAGVSQSPSNKVTEKGKDVELRCDPISGHTALYWYRQSLGQGLEFLIYFQGNSAPDKSGLPSDRFSAERTGGSVSTLTIQRTQQEDSAVYLCASSRNAREYLGYTFGSGTRLTVV.

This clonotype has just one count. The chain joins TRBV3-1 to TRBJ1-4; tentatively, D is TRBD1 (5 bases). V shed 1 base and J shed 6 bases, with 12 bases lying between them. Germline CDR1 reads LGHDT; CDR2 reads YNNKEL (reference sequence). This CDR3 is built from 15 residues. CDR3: CASSQGTSGDEKLFF. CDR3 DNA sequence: TGTGCCAGCAGCCAAGGTACATCGGGGGATGAAAAACTGTTTTTT.

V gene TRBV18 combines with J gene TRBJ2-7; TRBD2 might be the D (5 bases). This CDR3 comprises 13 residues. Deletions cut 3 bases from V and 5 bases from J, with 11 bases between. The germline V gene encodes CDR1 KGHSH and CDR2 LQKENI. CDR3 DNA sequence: TGTGCCAGCTCACCCCCCTCACTAGACGAGCAGTACTTC. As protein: CASSPPSLDEQYF.